These T cell receptor beta chains were read from a single sample in a study of OX40 agonist ivuxolimab in advanced cancers. Measured with immunoSEQ multiplex PCR; TCRdb has only the in-frame clones, and not every one. The table has around 80,000 clones, about 91% seen once. This sample comprised CD4+ or CD8+ T cells sorted from blood, obtained in a trial of the OX40 agonist ivuxolimab. Every receptor here comes from an adult with an advanced solid tumor such as melanoma, head and neck, liver or kidney cancer. The CDR3 runs from the conserved cysteine through the conserved F or W. The order of the fields is CDR3 DNA, CDR3 protein, clone size, V gene, D gene, J gene. D genes are given only for firm matches. Expanded clones are given a class, and other clones once, few, many or no size at all.

TGTGCCGCCGGCAGGCTATACGAGAATCAGCCCCAGCATTTT,CAAGRLYENQPQHF,NA,TRBV15,NA,TRBJ1-5
TGTGCCAGCAGTCAGGACAGGGGTTATGGCTACACCTTC,CASSQDRGYGYTF,NA,TRBV6-5,TRBD1,TRBJ1-2
TGTGCCAGCAGCTTAAGCGGCAGCAAGTGGCCCCTCCACTTT,CASSLSGSKWPLHF,NA,TRBV13,NA,TRBJ1-6
TGTGCCAGCAGCGTACTAGCGGGAGCGAGCGAGCAGTACTTC,CASSVLAGASEQYF,NA,TRBV9,TRBD2,TRBJ2-7
TGCGCCAGCAGCCGGGCAGTCGGGGGAGAAGAGACCCAGTACTTC,CASSRAVGGEETQYF,NA,TRBV5-1,NA,TRBJ2-5
TGTGCCAGCAGCTTAGGAACAGGGGAAAACACCGGGGAGCTGTTTTTT,CASSLGTGENTGELFF,NA,TRBV7-6,TRBD1,TRBJ2-2
TGTGCCAGCAGCCTTTATCAGACCGGGGAGCTGTTTTTT,CASSLYQTGELFF,NA,TRBV7-6,NA,TRBJ2-2
TGTGCCAGCACCCTTGTTGCAGATACGCAGTATTTT,CASTLVADTQYF,NA,TRBV6-1,NA,TRBJ2-3
TGTGCCTGCCGGGACAGGGGGCTCTCGAATCAGCCCCAGCATTTT,CACRDRGLSNQPQHF,NA,TRBV6-6,TRBD1,TRBJ1-5
TGTGCCAGCAGACAACCCCACGGGACAGGGATCACCGGGGAGCTGTTTTTT,CASRQPHGTGITGELFF,NA,TRBV7-2,TRBD1,TRBJ2-2
TGTGCCAGCTCCCCGGGGGGACCAAACATTCAGTACTTC,CASSPGGPNIQYF,NA,TRBV18,TRBD2,TRBJ2-4
TGTGCCACCCTGGCGCCTCCCTATGGCTACACCTTC,CATLAPPYGYTF,few,TRBV5-4,NA,TRBJ1-2
TGCGCCAGCAGCTTAACGGCAGGGTTCTCCTACGAGCAGTACTTC,CASSLTAGFSYEQYF,NA,TRBV5-1,NA,TRBJ2-7
TGTGCCAGCAGCGGACGCGGTGCCCCTAGTTTAGAGACCCAGTACTTC,CASSGRGAPSLETQYF,NA,TRBV21-1,NA,TRBJ2-5
TGCGCCAGCAGCCCCCCCGGGGACCCTGAAAAACTGTTTTTT,CASSPPGDPEKLFF,NA,TRBV5-1,NA,TRBJ1-4
TGTGCCAGCAGTGACGGGAACAGCAATGAGCAGTTCTTC,CASSDGNSNEQFF,few,TRBV6-4,NA,TRBJ2-1
TGTGCCAGTAGTGCCCGGGACAGGGGGCGAGGTACGCAGTATTTT,CASSARDRGRGTQYF,NA,TRBV19,TRBD1,TRBJ2-3
TGCGCCAGCAGCCAAGTCCACTCGCAGGGGGGAAATGAGCAGTTCTTC,CASSQVHSQGGNEQFF,NA,TRBV4-3,NA,TRBJ2-1
TGTGCCTGGAGTGTCTCGACCGAGCAGTACTTC,CAWSVSTEQYF,NA,TRBV30,NA,TRBJ2-7
TGTGCCAGCAGGGACAGCTCTGGGGCCAACGTCCTGACTTTC,CASRDSSGANVLTF,NA,TRBV6-6,NA,TRBJ2-6
TGTGCCAGCAGTTTAGGGGGACAGGGGGCAGAGACCCAGTACTTC,CASSLGGQGAETQYF,few,TRBV28,TRBD1,TRBJ2-5
TGTGCCAGCAGCTTTCGGGATCAGCCCCAGCATTTT,CASSFRDQPQHF,NA,TRBV5-8,NA,TRBJ1-5
TGTGCCACCCTCGTCGGGGGGCTAGTTATTGAAAAACTGTTTTTT,CATLVGGLVIEKLFF,NA,TRBV28,NA,TRBJ1-4
TGTGCCAGCAGCTTAGCGTTGGCTCCAGACGCGGATACGCAGTATTTT,CASSLALAPDADTQYF,NA,TRBV7-9,NA,TRBJ2-3
TGTGCCAGCAGCTTTCGGGAGAGGGAGACCCAGTACTTC,CASSFRERETQYF,NA,TRBV5-4,NA,TRBJ2-5
TGTGCCAGCAGTGGAGCGGGACACGGGGGCTCCTACGAGCAGTACTTC,CASSGAGHGGSYEQYF,NA,TRBV6-1,NA,TRBJ2-7
TGTGCCAGCAGTTTTCGACAGGGGTTTTACGGCAATGAGCAGTTCTTC,CASSFRQGFYGNEQFF,NA,TRBV6-5,TRBD1,TRBJ2-1
TGTGCCAGCAGTTTAGTAAGCGGACTCTCCTACGAGCAGTACTTC,CASSLVSGLSYEQYF,NA,TRBV27,NA,TRBJ2-7
TGTGCCAGCAGCTTAGTCCATCGGGGTCGCTACGAGCAGTACTTC,CASSLVHRGRYEQYF,NA,TRBV7-2,NA,TRBJ2-7
TGTGCCAGCTCACCCAGGGCAGGCCCTGAAAAACTGTTTTTT,CASSPRAGPEKLFF,NA,TRBV18,NA,TRBJ1-4
TGCGCCAGCAGTGAGAAGGGACACGTGTATTCAATAAGCTCCTACAATGAGCAGTTCTTC,CASSEKGHVYSISSYNEQFF,few,TRBV10-1,NA,TRBJ2-1
TGTGCCAGCAGCCCGGAAGTCATGAACACTGAAGCTTTCTTT,CASSPEVMNTEAFF,NA,TRBV7-9,NA,TRBJ1-1
TGCAGTGCTACTTACAATGAGCAGTTCTTC,CSATYNEQFF,NA,TRBV20-1,NA,TRBJ2-1
TGTGCCAGCATCTCACGGGGGGCGAACACTGAAGCTTTCTTT,CASISRGANTEAFF,NA,TRBV28,NA,TRBJ1-1
TGTGCCAGCAGAGCTAGCGGGGGGAACACCGGGGAGCTGTTTTTT,CASRASGGNTGELFF,NA,TRBV28,TRBD2,TRBJ2-2
TGTGCCAGTAGAACAGGGTCCTACGAGCAGTACTTC,CASRTGSYEQYF,NA,TRBV6-1,NA,TRBJ2-7
TGTGCCAGTCGGGGGCTGAACACCGGGGAGCTGTTTTTT,CASRGLNTGELFF,NA,TRBV14,NA,TRBJ2-2
TGTGCCATCAGTCAAGGACACGACCAAGAGACCCAGTACTTC,CAISQGHDQETQYF,once,TRBV10-3,NA,TRBJ2-5
TGTGCCAGCAGCTTACCAGCCCCAGAGACCCAGTACTTC,CASSLPAPETQYF,NA,TRBV7-6,NA,TRBJ2-5
TGTGCCTGGAGCCTTACTCGGTCCAGGGCGGAGACCCAGTACTTC,CAWSLTRSRAETQYF,NA,TRBV30,NA,TRBJ2-5
TGTGCCAGCTCGGGACAGGGGAACACCGGGGAGCTGTTTTTT,CASSGQGNTGELFF,NA,TRBV6-1,TRBD1,TRBJ2-2
TGTGCCAGCAGTTACTCAAGGGCAGGGGGGTCGAATGAGCAGTTCTTC,CASSYSRAGGSNEQFF,NA,TRBV6-5,NA,TRBJ2-1
TGTGCCAGCAGTAATACAGGTCTCTATGGCTACACCTTC,CASSNTGLYGYTF,NA,TRBV6-6,NA,TRBJ1-2
TGTGCCAGCAGCCCGACAGGGGACGATGAAAAACTGTTTTTT,CASSPTGDDEKLFF,NA,TRBV5-4,TRBD1,TRBJ1-4
TGTGCCAGCTCACCCCGGGGGCGGGAGCAGGAGACCCAGTACTTC,CASSPRGREQETQYF,NA,TRBV18,NA,TRBJ2-5